These 10 T cell receptor beta chains were sequenced from one sample in a study of cytomegalovirus exposure and HLA in healthy donors. In the PCR, 60 Vbeta and 13 Jbeta primers were used. Produced via immunoSEQ multiplex PCR; TCRdb's table is partial and in-frame only. This listing includes approximately 110,000 clones. Sequenced input: PBMCs. The receptors were gathered from a man aged 40-55 years in good health and CMV-seronegative.

V and J are TRBV4-2 and TRBJ2-1; no clear D. This CDR3 spans 16 amino acids. The germline V gene encodes CDR1 LGHNA and CDR2 YNFKEQ. V lost 1 base to trimming and J lost 0 bases, with 10 bases between them. CDR3 region: CASSQGVGGSYNEQFF. CDR3 bases: TGTGCCAGCAGCCAAGGGGTAGGCGGCTCCTACAATGAGCAGTTCTTC.

As concerns this clone: Mismatch with germline at one junction end may stem from a read error. This chain uses TRBV15 with TRBJ2-1, with 10 bases identical to TRBD2. Germline loops: CDR1 LNHNV, CDR2 YYDKDF (reference sequence). The CDR3 runs to 17 residues. The CDR3, as DNA: TGTGCCACCAGCGGAGATCTAGCGGGGGTAGGGAACAATGAGCAGTTCTTC. Its translation: CATSGDLAGVGNNEQFF. Based on the CDR3 plus reference TRBV15 and TRBJ2-1, the full variable domain is DAMVIQNPRYQVTQFGKPVTLSCSQTLNHNVMYWYQQKSSQAPKLLFHYYDKDFNNEADTPDNFQSRRPNTSFCFLDIRSPGLGDTAMYLCATSGDLAGVGNNEQFFGPGTRLTVL.

The CDR3 DNA sequence: TGTGCCAGCAGCTTTGGGCCTTGGAACACCGGGGAGCTGTTTTTT. Its translation is CASSFGPWNTGELFF. V usage is TRBV7-9 and J usage is TRBJ2-2; unclear D gene. Germline V CDR1 and CDR2: SEHNR, FQNEAQ (reference sequence). V was clipped by 3 bases and J by 1 base, with 9 bases between them. This CDR3 spans 15 amino acids.

The rearrangement joins TRBV2 to TRBJ2-2; 14 bases are a match to TRBD2. V dropped 10 bases and J dropped 6; count of bases not matched to a gene: 16. From germline, CDR1 is SNHLY and CDR2 FYNNEI. This CDR3 has 18 residues. CDR3 DNA sequence: TGTGCCACCGGGACTAGCGGGAGTTATACCGGGAAGGCCGGGGAGCTGTTTTTT. This codes for CATGTSGSYTGKAGELFF.

V usage is TRBV7-2 and J usage is TRBJ2-7; possible D gene TRBD1, 6 bases. Per germline, CDR1 SGHTA and CDR2 FQGNSA. The germline V and J ends were trimmed by 7 bases and 2 bases, with 18 bases remaining between them. The CDR3 contains 15 residues. The CDR3 region has the DNA TGTGCCAGCACCCAGGGGTCAGGGTCTCCCTACGAGCAGTACTTC. It is translated as CASTQGSGSPYEQYF.

In nucleotides, the CDR3 is TGTGCCAGCAGCTTAGGAGGACTAGCGGGATACAATGAGCAGTTCTTC. Protein product: CASSLGGLAGYNEQFF. This chain connects TRBV11-3 to TRBJ2-1, with 12 bases that match TRBD2. The CDR3 is made up of 16 amino acids. The V gene end was trimmed by 1 base and the J gene end by 4 bases; junction bases not matched to a gene: 2. Germline-derived CDR1 and CDR2 are SGHNT and YENEEA.

This chain connects TRBV14 to TRBJ2-7; D gene unclear. V lost 3 bases to trimming and J lost 4 bases, with 4 bases between them. This CDR3 is 11 amino acids long. CDR1 is SGHDN and CDR2 is FVKESK in the germline V gene. CDR3 coding DNA: TGTGCCAGCAGCCACTATTACGAGCAGTACTTC. Amino acids: CASSHYYEQYF.

The chain joins TRBV13 to TRBJ1-2, with a tentative D call TRBD1 (5 bases). The V end lost 0 bases, the J end lost 4 bases, and 12 bases lay between the germline ends. The germline V gene encodes CDR1 PRHDT and CDR2 FYEKMQ (reference sequence). This CDR3 is 15 amino acids long. The CDR3 nucleotides are TGTGCCAGCAGCTTAGGCCGGCAGGGCGTCTATGGCTACACCTTC. Its translation is CASSLGRQGVYGYTF.

This sequence joins TRBV6-5 and TRBJ1-4; 10 bases line up with TRBD1. Trimming cost V 0 bases and J 10 bases; bases outside gene matches: 8. The CDR3 runs to 16 residues. Per the germline V gene, CDR1 is MNHEY and CDR2 is SVGAGI. As DNA, the CDR3 is TGTGCCAGCAGTTACTCGAGAGGGACAGGGGCGGGAAAACTGTTTTTT. This sequence encodes CASSYSRGTGAGKLFF.

V is TRBV4-1 and J is TRBJ2-3; 9 bases are a match to TRBD2. Losses at the gene ends were 4 bases for V and 0 bases for J; bases not matched to a gene: 11. In germline, CDR1 is MGHRA, CDR2 YSYEKL. The length of the CDR3 is 18 residues. The CDR3 coding sequence is TGCGCCAGCAGCCCGCACCACGGGCTAGCGGGAAGCACAGATACGCAGTATTTT. Translating it yields CASSPHHGLAGSTDTQYF.